The sequence of this TCR beta chain was determined in a study of CD8+CD57+ T cells in acquired aplastic anemia. Across the study: On average, sorted CD4+ and CD8+ cells gave roughly 2.9 ug of DNA.

Profiles of TCR beta VDJ and CDR3 were generated from a genomic DNA template. TCRdb reprocessed the reads via MiXCR and lists one record per CDR3 protein. This table holds some 160,000 distinct CDR3 sequences, roughly 48% found once. This clonotype has at least ten counts. Its antigen is unidentified. Trimming removed 3 bases from V and 3 bases from J, with 15 bases in between. The CDR3 runs 15 residues. Sequencing was done on patients that had shown CD8+CD57+ cell expansion by flow cytometry. No patient had been given any therapy when blood was sampled. Study-wide points: A set of 25 to 35 CD8+ CDR3 sequences was shared between patients and controls, and these sequences appeared highly expressed in patients. Patients did not significantly differ from controls in CD8+ Simpson's diversity.

Sequencing was carried out using sorted CD4+, CD8+, or CD8+CD57+ T cells (not recorded which) from PBMCs. This rearrangement joins TRBV12-3 or TRBV12-4 to TRBJ2-7, with no clear D. This receptor was obtained from a human donor with aplastic anemia. CDR3 nucleotides: TGTGCCAGCAGTTTTGGTCAGTCGAAAGGCTACGAGCAGTACTTC. Translation: CASSFGQSKGYEQYF.